The entry below describes one T cell receptor beta chain. No antigen is known for it. The junction departs from the called germline gene at one end, perhaps through a read error. This sample is part of a study of T-cell reconstitution after alpha-beta-depleted transplantation in children. Study-wide results and limits: The authors attributed T-cell counts and diversity one year after transplant mostly to newly produced T cells.

The TCRbeta library was prepared with unique molecular identifiers. TCRdb re-analysed the PCR reads in MiXCR, keeping a single row per CDR3 protein. The sample contains about 78,000 distinct CDR3 sequences, about 14% of which appear only once. The sample here was PBMCs, mostly from graft donor cells, taken 180 days after TCRalphabeta/CD19-depleted stem cell transplant. This clonotype was obtained from a male patient between 2 and 10 years old who had a stem cell transplant for acute lymphoblastic leukemia, so the T cells may come from the graft donor.

The CDR3 bases are TGCACTGCTAGAGATCACTGGGACCAAGAGACCCAGTACTTC. Its translation is CTARDHWDQETQYF. V usage is TRBV20-1 and J usage is TRBJ2-5; D remains ambiguous. From germline, CDR1 is DFQATT and CDR2 SNEGSKA (reference sequence). The CDR3 is 14 amino acids.